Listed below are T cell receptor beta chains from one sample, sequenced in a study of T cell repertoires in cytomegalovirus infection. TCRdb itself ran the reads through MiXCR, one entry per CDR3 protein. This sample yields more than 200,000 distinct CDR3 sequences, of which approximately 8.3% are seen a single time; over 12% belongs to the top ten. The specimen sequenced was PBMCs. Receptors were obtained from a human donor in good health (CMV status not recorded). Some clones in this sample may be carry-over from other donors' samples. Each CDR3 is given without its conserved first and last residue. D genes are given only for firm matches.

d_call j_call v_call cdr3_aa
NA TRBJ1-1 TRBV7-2 ASTLGRVMNTEAF
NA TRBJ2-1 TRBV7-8 ASGLLAAHYNEQF
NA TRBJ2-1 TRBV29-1 SVVGSHEQF
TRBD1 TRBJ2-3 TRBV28 AASGSGGRTDTQY
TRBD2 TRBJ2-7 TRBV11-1 ASSLTSGGYEQY
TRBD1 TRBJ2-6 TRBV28 ASSGRGRLGGANVLT
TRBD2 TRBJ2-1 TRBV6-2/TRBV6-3 ASSYGTSGNNEQF
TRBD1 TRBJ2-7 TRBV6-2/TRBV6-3 ASTFRDRVDEQY
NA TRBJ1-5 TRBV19 ASSMTGNRPQH
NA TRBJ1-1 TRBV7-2 ASSFPLQLAF
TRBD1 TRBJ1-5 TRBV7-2 ASSSGTGASRNQPQH
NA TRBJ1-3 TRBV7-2 ASSRIGGSGNTIY
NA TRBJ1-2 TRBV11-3 ASSPLGGRGYGYT
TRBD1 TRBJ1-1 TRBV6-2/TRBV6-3 ASSHGTVEAF
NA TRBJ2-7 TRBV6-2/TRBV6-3 ASSKGHGYEQY
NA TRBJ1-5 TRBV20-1 SARGPPSGLNQPQH
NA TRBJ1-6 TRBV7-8 ASSLETRNSPLH
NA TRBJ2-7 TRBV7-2 ASSLSSREQY
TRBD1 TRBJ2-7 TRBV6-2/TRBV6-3 ASSSPGQGFYEQY
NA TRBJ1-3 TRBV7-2 ASSSSGTGNTIY
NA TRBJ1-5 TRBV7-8 ASSLANYLNQPQH
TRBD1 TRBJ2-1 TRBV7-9 ASSLPGGENNEQF
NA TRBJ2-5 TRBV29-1 SVEDWSRIQETQY
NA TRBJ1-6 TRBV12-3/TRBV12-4 ASSFDSGRSPLH
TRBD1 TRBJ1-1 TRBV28 ASSGGLGLGYAEAF
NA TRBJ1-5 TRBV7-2 ASRGAGHQPQH
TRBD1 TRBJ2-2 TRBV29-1 SVGTGNHGELF
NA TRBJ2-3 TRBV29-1 SVGRGGTDTQY
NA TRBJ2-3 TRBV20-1 SAAKDVSTDTQY
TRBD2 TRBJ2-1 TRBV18 ASSPPGTSVSNEQF
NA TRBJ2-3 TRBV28 ASSSSGAFAFTDTQY
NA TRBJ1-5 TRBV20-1 SATRTADSNQPQH
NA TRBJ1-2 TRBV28 ASSPPRGYGYT